This TCR beta chain was observed in a study of cytomegalovirus exposure and HLA in healthy donors listed by TCRdb under 2017. A note on the overall study: According to a later analysis, one platform produced both the roughly 110 validation repertoires and the 670 or so repertoires of the first cohort. The study aimed to test whether cataloging public T cell receptors could reveal signatures of past pathogen exposure. Besides the first cohort of approximately 670 subjects, a separate validation cohort made up of 120 different subjects was used. High-throughput TCR immunosequencing, statistical association of individual TCRs with disease status, and machine learning were combined to predict cytomegalovirus infection status.

About this clone itself: Its target antigen remains unknown. No base-level quality is on record; no much larger clone is a single base apart.

Donors formed part of the validation cohort, which comprised over a hundred subjects and was distinct from the first cohort of 666 subjects. From cysteine to phenylalanine, the CDR3 is 15 amino acids long. The sequence is cut down to CDR3 DNA, 45 bases in frame from base 1. According to the germline V gene (reference sequence), CDR1 reads LNHDA and CDR2 reads SQIVND. V and J are trimmed by 4 bases and 11 bases, and the gene matches miss 11 bases of the junction. The method was the immunoSEQ multiplex PCR assay. On the study's bioinformatics: A statistical classification framework was built for diagnosing cytomegalovirus status from the catalog of TCR beta chain sequences. TCRdb carries this immuneACCESS record with in-frame sequences only. Its versions omit some clonotypes, under half of them owing to an unresolved V gene in the studies checked, with the rest unexplained. V and J calls and clone size are given by that table; D and trimming were obtained from the DNA. For this sample the table gives about 360,000 clones, of which roughly 90% were detected only once. The top ten clonotypes cover roughly 0.75% of the sample.

General findings and caveats noted by the study authors: It was suggested by the authors that the approach could potentially be generalized to other disease states and immunological phenotypes. The classifier was reported to diagnose cytomegalovirus status with high specificity and sensitivity in both the original cohort and the validation cohort. While some public TCRs were present in many individuals, most TCR sequences turned up only very rarely across donors. In vitro tests confirmed that a few of the cytomegalovirus-associated TCR beta chains recognize cytomegalovirus antigens. The study listed approximately 150 TCR beta chains as associated with cytomegalovirus. The validation cohort had no HLA typing available for a later analysis, so co-occurrence within that cohort was assessed over all 120 or so repertoires. Subsequent analysis determined that TCRs grouped into clusters in the first cohort also showed a tendency toward co-occurrence across the 120 validation repertoires, and approximately 93% of cluster scores exceeded 0.

Sequencing input: PBMCs. The receptor chain draws on TRBV19 and TRBJ1-6; TRBD1 matches 7 bases in the middle. The receptor comes from a woman aged 18-29 years in good health and CMV-seronegative. The nucleotide sequence is TGTGCCAGTAGTACGACAGGGACCCTGATGGCACCCCTCCACTTT. Its amino acids are CASSTTGTLMAPLHF.